This T cell receptor beta chain was documented in a study of T cell changes during pregnancy in multiple sclerosis. Profiling relied on immunoSEQ multiplex PCR, and the TCRdb table lists in-frame clones only, not all of them. Found here are about 56,000 clones, roughly 91% of them singletons; the top ten hold roughly 0.47%. The table lists this clone with a few counts. The sequencing here drew on CD4+ T cells from peripheral blood mononuclear cells, taken in the third trimester of pregnancy. The sequence was obtained from a female donor with multiple sclerosis, enrolled in a pregnancy study.

The CDR3 region has the DNA TGTGCCAGCAGCGAGGTGGATAGCAATCAGCCCCAGCATTTT. Translating it yields CASSEVDSNQPQHF. This chain connects TRBV6-6 to TRBJ1-5; D call uncertain. The CDR3 is 14 residues long. Germline values: CDR1 MNHNY, CDR2 SVGAGI (reference sequence). V dropped 6 bases and J dropped 0 bases, with 9 bases sitting between them.